One sample yielded the 5 T cell receptor beta chains listed below, sequenced in a study of OX40 agonist ivuxolimab in advanced cancers. Profiling relied on immunoSEQ multiplex PCR, and the TCRdb table lists in-frame clones only, not all of them. The table has about 84,000 clones, 75% to 90% seen once. Sequenced material: CD4+ or CD8+ T cells sorted from blood, taken in a trial of the OX40 agonist ivuxolimab. These receptors originate from an adult with an advanced solid tumor such as melanoma, head and neck, liver or kidney cancer.

This clone was recorded once. The rearrangement links TRBV5-1 to TRBJ1-5; no firm D call. Germline V gene data show CDR1 as SGHRS and CDR2 as YFSETQ. The CDR3 sequence is 13 residues long. The V gene lost 3 bases and the J gene lost 4 bases, with 8 bases spanning the gap. This CDR3 is CASSSSSNQPQHF. CDR3 nucleotides: TGCGCCAGCAGCTCAAGTAGTAATCAGCCCCAGCATTTT.

The V gene is TRBV7-6, the J gene TRBJ2-3; D tentatively reads TRBD1 or TRBD2 (5 bases each). This CDR3 has 12 amino acids. Between the trimmed V and J ends, which lost 5 bases and 6 bases, there was a span of 9 bases. Germline V gene lookup returns CDR1 SGHVS and CDR2 FNYEAQ. The CDR3 protein is CASSRGLDTQYF. The DNA for the CDR3 is TGTGCCAGCAGCCGGGGCCTGGATACGCAGTATTTT.

The V call is TRBV5-4, the J call TRBJ2-3; D may be TRBD1 (6 bases). V shed 4 bases and J shed 5 bases, with 8 bases lying between them. The CDR3 consists of 12 residues. Per germline, CDR1 SGHNT and CDR2 YYREEE (reference sequence). The chain's CDR3 is CASSPTGDTQYF. DNA of the CDR3: TGTGCCAGCAGCCCGACAGGAGATACGCAGTATTTT.

This chain links TRBV4-1 with TRBJ1-2; D is perhaps TRBD1 (5 bases). The CDR3 runs to 16 residues. Trimming took 2 bases from V and 4 from J, leaving 17 bases between them. Germline CDR1 reads MGHRA; CDR2 reads YSYEKL. CDR3 amino acids: CASSQTLTPGVYGYTF. The DNA of the CDR3 is TGCGCCAGCAGCCAAACTTTAACGCCGGGGGTCTATGGCTACACCTTC.

The rearrangement links TRBV30 to TRBJ2-5, with 13 bases aligning to TRBD2. CDR1 and CDR2 from the germline V gene are GTSNPN and SVGIG (reference sequence). The CDR3 consists of 15 residues. V was clipped by 5 bases and J by 5 bases; unmatched bases: 8. The CDR3: CAWDTGLAGVETQYF. The CDR3 DNA is TGTGCCTGGGACACCGGACTAGCGGGGGTCGAGACCCAGTACTTC.